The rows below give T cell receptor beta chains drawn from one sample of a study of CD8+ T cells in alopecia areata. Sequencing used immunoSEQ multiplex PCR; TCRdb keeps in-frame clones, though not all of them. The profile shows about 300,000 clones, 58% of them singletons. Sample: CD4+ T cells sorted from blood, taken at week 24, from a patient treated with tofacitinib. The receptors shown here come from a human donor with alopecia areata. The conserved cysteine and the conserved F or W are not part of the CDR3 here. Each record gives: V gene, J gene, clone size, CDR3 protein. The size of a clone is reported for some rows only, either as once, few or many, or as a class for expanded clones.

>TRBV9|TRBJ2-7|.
ASSVAQLAYEQY
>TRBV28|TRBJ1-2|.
ASSLRAEGFGGYT
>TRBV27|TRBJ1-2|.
ASSLFTGANYGYT
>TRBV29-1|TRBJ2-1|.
SGAGRSYNEQF
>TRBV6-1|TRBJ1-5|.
ASGMGQSNQPQH
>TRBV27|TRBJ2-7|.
ASSGKGDYEQY
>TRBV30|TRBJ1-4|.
AWSVFEATNEKLF
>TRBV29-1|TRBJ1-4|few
SVLGGEGNEKLF
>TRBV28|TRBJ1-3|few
ASSFVGHSSGNTIY
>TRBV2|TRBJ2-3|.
ASSAGTGETQY
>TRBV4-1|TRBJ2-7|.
ASKRTGGYEQY
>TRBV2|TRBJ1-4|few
ASSEQGLAGEKLF
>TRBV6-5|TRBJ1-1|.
ASSYSRGTEAF
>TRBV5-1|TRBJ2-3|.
ASSFGAATDTQY
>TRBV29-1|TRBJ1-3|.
SGQGYGNTIY
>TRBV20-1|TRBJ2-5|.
SAKRSETQY
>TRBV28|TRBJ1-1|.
ASGAGVGNTEAF
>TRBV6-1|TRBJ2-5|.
ASSESGWGETQY
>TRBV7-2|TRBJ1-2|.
ASSNRWGYT
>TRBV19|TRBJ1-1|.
ASSIWQGRTEAF
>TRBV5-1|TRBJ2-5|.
ASSLRNGETQY
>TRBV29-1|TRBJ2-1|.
SVEGGTGVDEQF
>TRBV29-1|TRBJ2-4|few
SVTGTKNIQY
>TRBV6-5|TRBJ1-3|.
ASSPTGPQDTIY
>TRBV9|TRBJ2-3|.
ASGDVLAGMADTQY
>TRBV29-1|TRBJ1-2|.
SVQGAQSGSNYGYT
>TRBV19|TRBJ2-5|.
ASTPPGGRETQY
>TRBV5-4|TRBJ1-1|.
ASRQGLNTEAF
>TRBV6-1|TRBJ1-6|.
ASSEANRAASPLH
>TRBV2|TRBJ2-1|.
ASRGQGLNEQF
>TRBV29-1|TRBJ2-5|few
SVGGQGIQETQY
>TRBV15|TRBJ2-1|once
ATSRPRDRYNEQF
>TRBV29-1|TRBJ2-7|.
SVVDRTYSRQY
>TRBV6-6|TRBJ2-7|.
ASRRRQGGEQY
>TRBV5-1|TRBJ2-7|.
ASSSQGPNEQY
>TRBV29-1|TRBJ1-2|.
SVVETRYNGYT
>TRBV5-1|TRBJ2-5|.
ASSLLGVRETQY
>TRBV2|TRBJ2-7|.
ASSEQGQGEQY
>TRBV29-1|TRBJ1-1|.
SVRGRSTTEAF
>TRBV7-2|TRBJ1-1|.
ASSSTMNTEAF